This T cell receptor (beta chain) originates from a study of sequential checkpoint blockade in melanoma. Across the study: Arm A got nivolumab then ipilimumab; arm B the reverse, 1:1.

Noted treatment: randomized to nivolumab then ipilimumab (arm A) or the reverse (arm B). Sorted cells were live CD3+CD8+, lacking CD19 and CD56, from PBMCs. This clone has just a few counts. V trimming: 2 bases; J trimming: 2 bases; junction bases outside the gene matches: 5. Germline-derived CDR1 and CDR2 are SGDLS and YYNGEE. The CDR3 length is 15 residues. Libraries were prepared by immunoSEQ multiplex PCR; TCRdb keeps only in-frame clonotypes and omits some of them. The table includes fewer than 35,000 clones, roughly 80% detected once. This sample comprised CD8+ T cells sorted from blood (inferred from file names), obtained from a patient given nivolumab and ipilimumab in sequence. The clonotype originates from a human donor with melanoma. The chain has TRBV9 and TRBJ2-3; 7 nucleotides line up with TRBD2. The CDR3 DNA reads TGTGCCAGCAGCGTCACCGGGACTAACACAGATACGCAGTATTTT. Its protein is CASSVTGTNTDTQYF. Filled out from reference TRBV9 and TRBJ2-3, the complete variable domain reads DSGVTQTPKHLITATGQRVTLRCSPRSGDLSVYWYQQSLDQGLQFLIQYYNGEERAKGNILERFSAQQFPDLHSELNLSSLELGDSALYFCASSVTGTNTDTQYFGPGTRLTVL.